The present T cell receptor (beta chain) was sequenced within a study of blood T cell repertoires in COVID-19. For the study at large: T cells, B-cell-depleted T cells, or PBMCs supplied cDNA or gDNA.

Germline V gene data show CDR1 as LGHDT and CDR2 as YNNKEL (reference sequence). This CDR3 region has 15 residues. V lost 5 bases and J lost 7; bases outside the gene matches: 8. Participant reports of clinical history set cohort assignment. Those designated as exposed participants met a COVID-19 case within 2 weeks before study entry. As processed by the authors: Nucleated cell number was recorded as an estimate derived from reference gene primer amplification. The table came from immunoSEQ multiplex PCR; TCRdb's copy has only in-frame clones and leaves some out. V, J and clone size were drawn from that table, and D and trimming were deduced from the DNA. The sample lists some 190,000 clones, roughly 80% occurring once.

This receptor was taken from a man aged 60 to 69 who had been exposed to COVID-19. The chain recombines TRBV3-1 (or the pseudogene TRBV3-2) with TRBJ2-3; 11 positions match TRBD2. What was sequenced was PBMCs or T cells enriched from blood (not recorded which). CDR3 residues: CASSEIAGGAYTQYF. CDR3 DNA sequence: TGTGCCAGCAGCGAAATAGCGGGAGGGGCCTATACGCAGTATTTT.